The 3 T cell receptor beta chains listed next were all sequenced from one sample in a study of blood T cell repertoires in COVID-19. Only in-frame clones appear in the TCRdb table, and some are missing; sequencing was by immunoSEQ multiplex PCR. Among about 58,000 clones, 85% were seen once, and the ten largest hold roughly 15%. Sequencing was performed on peripheral blood. These TCRs come from a human donor in a cohort sampled during active COVID-19.

This clone was seen once. The chain links TRBV5-4 to TRBJ1-2, with a tentative D call TRBD1 (5 bases). V lost 4 bases and J 3 bases, leaving 10 bases between the germline ends. The CDR3 extends over 13 amino acids. CDR1 is SGHNT and CDR2 is YYREEE in the germline V gene (reference sequence). The CDR3 loop reads CASSQKTDYGYTF. The CDR3 DNA reads TGTGCCAGCAGCCAAAAGACAGACTATGGCTACACCTTC.

The genes are TRBV2 and TRBJ2-7; the match to TRBD2 covers 13 bases. Germline V gene sequence: CDR1 SNHLY, CDR2 FYNNEI. V lost 6 bases and J lost 3; bases outside the gene matches: 5. The CDR3 loop spans 15 amino acids. The CDR3 coding sequence is TGTGCCAGCAGCCGGGGGACTAGCGGGATCTACGAGCAGTACTTC. As protein: CASSRGTSGIYEQYF.

V is TRBV6-5 and J is TRBJ1-1; D ambiguous. The CDR3 runs 12 residues. The germline V and J ends were trimmed by 6 bases and 3 bases, with 8 bases remaining between them. Germline V gives CDR1 MNHEY, CDR2 SVGAGI. The CDR3 reads CASSQLDTEAFF. The CDR3 DNA is TGTGCCAGCAGCCAGCTAGACACTGAAGCTTTCTTT.